The next 9 T cell receptor beta chains were all read from a single sample in a study of long-term antiretroviral therapy in people with HIV (dated by TCRdb to the early 2020s). Sequencing of the TRB variable region was done with the immunoSEQ hsTCRB v3.0 assay at survey level resolution. Sourced from immuneACCESS, this table was stored by TCRdb with only in-frame sequences that have V and J called. A share of the clones is absent; for the studies checked, an unresolved V gene accounts for under half, and the remainder has no known explanation. Across this sample there are approximately 23,000 clones, with roughly four fifths seen only once. Roughly 7% of the sample lies in the top ten. Sequenced here: unsorted PBMCs, sampled 1.5 years after starting antiretroviral therapy. The receptors come from a man aged 25 to 40 with HIV.

The rearrangement links TRBV27 to TRBJ2-7; D not resolved. CDR3 length equals 15 residues. V lost 5 bases and J lost 5, with 19 bases in between. Germline V lookup: CDR1 MNHEY, CDR2 SMNVEV (reference sequence). Written as DNA, the CDR3 is TGTGCCAGCAGTCCCTCGCGAATGGTGATCCACGAGCAGTACTTC. Amino acids: CASSPSRMVIHEQYF.

The V gene is TRBV7-3, the J gene TRBJ2-5, with D perhaps matching TRBD2 (5 bases). The V and J ends lost 5 bases and 6 bases respectively, with 19 bases between them. From germline, CDR1 is SGHTA and CDR2 FQGTGA. CDR3 length equals 15 residues. The CDR3 region has the DNA TGTGCCAGCAGCGCGGGCCGTGGCCACAATCAGACCCAGTACTTC. Translated, it gives CASSAGRGHNQTQYF.

The chain carries TRBV6-1 and TRBJ1-1; no clear D gene. V shed 4 bases and J shed 1 base, with 7 bases lying between them. Germline V gene sequence: CDR1 MNHNS, CDR2 SASEGT. This CDR3 comprises 13 residues. CDR3 sequence (DNA): TGTGCCAGCAGTGTTAAGTCGAACACTGAAGCTTTCTTT. This codes for CASSVKSNTEAFF.

The chain recombines TRBV4-3 with TRBJ1-2; D gene ambiguous. Germline-derived CDR1 and CDR2 are LGHNA and YSLEER. This CDR3 contains 14 residues. Trimming stripped 0 bases from V and 1 base from J, with 6 bases between. The CDR3 nucleotides are TGCGCCAGCAGCCAAGAGAAGTTTAACTATGGCTACACCTTC. Protein product: CASSQEKFNYGYTF.

The chain employs TRBV9 and TRBJ2-1; 7 nucleotides line up with TRBD2. The CDR3 has 14 residues. Per the germline V gene, CDR1 is SGDLS and CDR2 is YYNGEE. Germline trimming cut 3 bases from V and 7 bases from J; bases unmatched to any gene: 7. The DNA for the CDR3 is TGTGCCAGCAGCGCCCGGCTAGCGGAGAATGAGCAGTTCTTC. Residues: CASSARLAENEQFF.

This clone has a handful of counts. CDR3 residues: CASRPSSGWELFF. The CDR3 nucleotides are TGTGCCAGCAGACCATCCTCGGGATGGGAACTGTTTTTT. This chain links TRBV7-9 with TRBJ1-4; D call uncertain. CDR1 SEHNR and CDR2 FQNEAQ come from the germline V gene (reference sequence). The CDR3 runs 13 residues. The germline V and J ends were trimmed by 6 bases and 12 bases, with 17 bases remaining between them.

The CDR3 here is CAWSAGLAGTGELFF. CDR3 DNA: TGTGCCTGGAGTGCGGGACTAGCGGGAACCGGGGAGCTGTTTTTT. The J gene is TRBJ2-2, the V gene TRBV30, with TRBD2 matching 13 bases. Germline values: CDR1 GTSNPN, CDR2 SVGIG (reference sequence). The CDR3 runs to 15 residues. Losses at the gene ends were 1 base for V and 5 bases for J; bases not matched to a gene: 1.

This clone showed up just a few times. The J gene is TRBJ1-1, the V gene TRBV19, with D possibly matching TRBD1 (5 bases). Germline CDR1 LNHDA, CDR2 SQIVND (reference sequence). The V end was cut by 6 bases, the J end by 1 base, with 15 bases between. The length of the CDR3 is 15 residues. The CDR3 here is CASRTAWGSNTEAFF. Written as DNA, the CDR3 is TGTGCCAGTAGGACGGCTTGGGGGTCGAACACTGAAGCTTTCTTT.

This clone has only one observation. The rearrangement joins TRBV6-5 to TRBJ2-7; TRBD1 matches 9 bases. Germline loops: CDR1 MNHEY, CDR2 SVGAGI. V was clipped by 5 bases and J by 3 bases; unmatched bases: 5. This CDR3 has 14 amino acids. CDR3 in DNA: TGTGCCAGCAGTCCTGGGACAGGGAGCTACGAGCAGTACTTC. Protein sequence: CASSPGTGSYEQYF.